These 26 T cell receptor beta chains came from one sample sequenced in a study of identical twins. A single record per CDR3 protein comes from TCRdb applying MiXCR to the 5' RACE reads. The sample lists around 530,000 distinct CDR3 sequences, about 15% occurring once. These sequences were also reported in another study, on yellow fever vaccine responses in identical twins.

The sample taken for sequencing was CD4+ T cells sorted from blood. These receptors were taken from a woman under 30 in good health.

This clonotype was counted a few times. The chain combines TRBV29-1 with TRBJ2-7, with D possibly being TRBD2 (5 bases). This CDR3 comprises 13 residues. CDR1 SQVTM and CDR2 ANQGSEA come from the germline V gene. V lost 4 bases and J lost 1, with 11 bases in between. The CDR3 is CSVGGVKSYEQYF. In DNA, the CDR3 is TGCAGCGTTGGGGGAGTAAAGTCCTACGAGCAGTACTTC.

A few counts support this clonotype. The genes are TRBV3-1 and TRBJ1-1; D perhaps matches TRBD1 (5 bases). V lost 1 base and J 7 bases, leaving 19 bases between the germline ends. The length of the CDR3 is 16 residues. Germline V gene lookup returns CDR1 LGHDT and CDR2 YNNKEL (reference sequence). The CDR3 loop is CASSQAPSLLGREAFF. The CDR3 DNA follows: TGTGCCAGCAGCCAAGCCCCATCACTTCTGGGGCGTGAAGCTTTCTTT.

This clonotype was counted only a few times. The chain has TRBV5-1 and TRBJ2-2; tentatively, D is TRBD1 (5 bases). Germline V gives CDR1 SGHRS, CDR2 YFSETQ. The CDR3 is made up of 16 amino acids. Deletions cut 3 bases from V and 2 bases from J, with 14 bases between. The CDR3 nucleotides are TGCGCCAGCAGCTCGTCCATCGACAGCAACACCGGGGAGCTGTTTTTT. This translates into CASSSSIDSNTGELFF.

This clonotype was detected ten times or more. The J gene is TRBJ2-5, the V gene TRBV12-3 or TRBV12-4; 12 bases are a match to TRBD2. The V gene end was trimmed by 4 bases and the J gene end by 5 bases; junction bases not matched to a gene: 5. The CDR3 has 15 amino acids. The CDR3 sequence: CASSSSGRAGETQYF. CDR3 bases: TGTGCCAGCAGTTCTAGCGGGAGGGCGGGGGAGACCCAGTACTTC.

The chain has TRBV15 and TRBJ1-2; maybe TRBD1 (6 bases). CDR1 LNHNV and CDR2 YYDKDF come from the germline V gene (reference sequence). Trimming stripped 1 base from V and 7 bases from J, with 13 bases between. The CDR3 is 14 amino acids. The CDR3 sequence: CATSRGGGPFGYTF. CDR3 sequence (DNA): TGTGCCACCAGCAGAGGCGGGGGGCCTTTTGGCTACACCTTC.

The CDR3: CASSQVYGSYNEQFF. CDR3 DNA sequence: TGTGCCAGCAGCCAAGTGTACGGGTCCTACAATGAGCAGTTCTTC. V and J are TRBV14 and TRBJ2-1; D unclear. CDR1 SGHDN and CDR2 FVKESK come from the germline V gene. The CDR3 sequence is 15 residues long. The V end was cut by 1 base, the J end by 1 base, with 8 bases between. Using reference TRBV14 and TRBJ2-1 for the parts outside the CDR3, the full variable domain is EAGVTQFPSHSVIEKGQTVTLRCDPISGHDNLYWYRRVMGKEIKFLLHFVKESKQDESGMPNNRFLAERTGGTYSTLKVQPAELEDSGVYFCASSQVYGSYNEQFFGPGTRLTVL.

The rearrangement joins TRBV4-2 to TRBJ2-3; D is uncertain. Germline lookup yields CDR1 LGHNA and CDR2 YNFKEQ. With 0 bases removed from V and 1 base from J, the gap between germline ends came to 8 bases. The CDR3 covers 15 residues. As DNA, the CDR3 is TGTGCCAGCAGCCAAGACGAGGCCCGCACAGATACGCAGTATTTT. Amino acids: CASSQDEARTDTQYF.

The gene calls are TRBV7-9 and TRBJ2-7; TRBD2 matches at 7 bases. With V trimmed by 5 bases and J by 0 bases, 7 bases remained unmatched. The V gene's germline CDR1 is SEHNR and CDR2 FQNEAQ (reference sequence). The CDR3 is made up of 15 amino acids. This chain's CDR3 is CASSHDGTISYEQYF. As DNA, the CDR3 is TGTGCCAGCAGCCATGACGGGACTATCTCCTACGAGCAGTACTTC.

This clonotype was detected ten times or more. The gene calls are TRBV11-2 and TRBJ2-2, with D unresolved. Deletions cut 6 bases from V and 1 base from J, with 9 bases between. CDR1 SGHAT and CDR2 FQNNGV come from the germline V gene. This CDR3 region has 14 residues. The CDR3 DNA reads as TGTGCCAGCAGTTCTCCGAAGAACACCGGGGAGCTGTTTTTT. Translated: CASSSPKNTGELFF.

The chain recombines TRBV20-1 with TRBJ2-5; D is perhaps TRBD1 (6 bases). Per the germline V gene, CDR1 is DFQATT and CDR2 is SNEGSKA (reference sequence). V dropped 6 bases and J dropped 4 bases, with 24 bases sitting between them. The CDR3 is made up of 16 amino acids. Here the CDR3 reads CSATPSDSRGVETQYF. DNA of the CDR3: TGCAGTGCAACGCCCTCGGACAGCCGCGGTGTAGAGACCCAGTACTTC.

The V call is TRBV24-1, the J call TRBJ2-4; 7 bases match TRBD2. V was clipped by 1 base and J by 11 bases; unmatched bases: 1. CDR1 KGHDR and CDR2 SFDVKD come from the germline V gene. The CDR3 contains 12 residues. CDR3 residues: CATSDFAGVQYF. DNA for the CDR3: TGTGCCACCAGTGATTTTGCGGGGGTTCAGTACTTC.

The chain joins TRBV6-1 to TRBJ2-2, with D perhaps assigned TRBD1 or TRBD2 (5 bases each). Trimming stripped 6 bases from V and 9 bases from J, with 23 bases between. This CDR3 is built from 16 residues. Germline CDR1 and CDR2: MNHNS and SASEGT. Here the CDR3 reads CASRHSSGTLGRELFF. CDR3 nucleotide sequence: TGTGCCAGCAGACATAGTTCCGGGACCTTAGGGAGGGAGCTGTTTTTT.

The chain's CDR3 is CASSRLAGDTQYF. In DNA, the CDR3 is TGTGCCAGCAGCCGATTAGCGGGGGATACGCAGTATTTT. This rearrangement joins TRBV3-1 to TRBJ2-3, with 8 bases identical to TRBD2. Unmatched junction bases numbered 3, after V lost 4 bases and J lost 6 bases. Germline V gene sequence: CDR1 LGHDT, CDR2 YNNKEL (reference sequence). The CDR3 runs 13 residues.

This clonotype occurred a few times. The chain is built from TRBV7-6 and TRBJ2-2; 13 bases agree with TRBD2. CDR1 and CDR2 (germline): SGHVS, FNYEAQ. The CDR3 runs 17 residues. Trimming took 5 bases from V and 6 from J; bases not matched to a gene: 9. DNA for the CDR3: TGTGCCAGCAGCGAGCGACTAGCGGGGGGAATTGCCGGGGAGCTGTTTTTT. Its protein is CASSERLAGGIAGELFF. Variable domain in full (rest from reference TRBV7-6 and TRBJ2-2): GAGVSQSPRYKVTKRGQDVALRCDPISGHVSLYWYRQALGQGPEFLTYFNYEAQQDKSGLPNDRFSAERPEGSISTLTIQRTEQRDSAMYRCASSERLAGGIAGELFFGEGSRLTVL.

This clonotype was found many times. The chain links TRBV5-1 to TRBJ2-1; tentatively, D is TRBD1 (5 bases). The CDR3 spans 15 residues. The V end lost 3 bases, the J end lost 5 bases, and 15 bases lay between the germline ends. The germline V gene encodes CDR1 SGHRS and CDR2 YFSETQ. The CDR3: CASSSTVPAHNEQFF. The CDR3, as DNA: TGCGCCAGCAGCTCGACAGTCCCCGCACACAATGAGCAGTTCTTC.

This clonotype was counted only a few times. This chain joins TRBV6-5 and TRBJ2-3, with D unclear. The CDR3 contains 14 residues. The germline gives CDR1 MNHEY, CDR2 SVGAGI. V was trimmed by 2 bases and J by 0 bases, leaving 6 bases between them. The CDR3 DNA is TGTGCCAGCAGTTACCTGACTAGCACAGATACGCAGTATTTT. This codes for CASSYLTSTDTQYF.

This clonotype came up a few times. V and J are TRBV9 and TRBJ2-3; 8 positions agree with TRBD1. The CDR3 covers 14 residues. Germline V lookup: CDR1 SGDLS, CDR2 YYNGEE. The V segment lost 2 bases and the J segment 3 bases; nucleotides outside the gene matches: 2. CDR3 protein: CASSVWTGTDTQYF. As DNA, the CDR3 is TGTGCCAGCAGCGTTTGGACAGGGACAGATACGCAGTATTTT.

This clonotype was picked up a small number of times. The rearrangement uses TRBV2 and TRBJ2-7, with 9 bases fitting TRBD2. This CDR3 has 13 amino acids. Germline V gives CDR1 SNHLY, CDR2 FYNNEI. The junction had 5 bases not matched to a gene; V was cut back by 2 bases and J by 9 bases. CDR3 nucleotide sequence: TGTGCCAGCAGTGAATTAGCGGGGGAAAGGCAGTACGTC. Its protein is CASSELAGERQYV.

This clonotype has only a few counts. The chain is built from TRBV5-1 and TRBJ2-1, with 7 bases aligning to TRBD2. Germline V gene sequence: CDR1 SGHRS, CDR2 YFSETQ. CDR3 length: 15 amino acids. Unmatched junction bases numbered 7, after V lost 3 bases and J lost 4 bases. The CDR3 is CASSYPSGRYNEQFF. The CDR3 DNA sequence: TGCGCCAGCAGCTACCCTAGCGGCAGATACAATGAGCAGTTCTTC.

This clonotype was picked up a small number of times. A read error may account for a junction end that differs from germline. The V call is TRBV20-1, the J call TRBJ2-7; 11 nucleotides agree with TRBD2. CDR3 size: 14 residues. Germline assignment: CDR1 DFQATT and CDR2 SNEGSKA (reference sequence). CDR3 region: CSARDRASGRSENF. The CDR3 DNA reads TGCAGTGCTAGAGACCGGGCTAGCGGGAGGTCGGAAAACTTC.

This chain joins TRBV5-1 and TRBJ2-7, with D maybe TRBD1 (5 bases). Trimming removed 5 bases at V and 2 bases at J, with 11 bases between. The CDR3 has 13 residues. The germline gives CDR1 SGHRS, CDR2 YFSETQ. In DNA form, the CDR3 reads TGCGCCAGCAGGGACACTCCGGCCTACGAGCAGTACTTC. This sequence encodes CASRDTPAYEQYF.

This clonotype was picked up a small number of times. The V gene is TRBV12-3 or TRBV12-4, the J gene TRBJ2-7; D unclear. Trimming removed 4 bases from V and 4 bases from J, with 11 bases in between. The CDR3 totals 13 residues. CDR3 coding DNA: TGTGCCAGCAGTTCCCACCCCACGTACGAGCAGTACTTC. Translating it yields CASSSHPTYEQYF.

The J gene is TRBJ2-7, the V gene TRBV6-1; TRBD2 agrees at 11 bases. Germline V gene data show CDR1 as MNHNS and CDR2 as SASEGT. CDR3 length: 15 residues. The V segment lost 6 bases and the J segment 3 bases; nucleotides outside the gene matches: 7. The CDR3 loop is CASRRALAGVYEQYF. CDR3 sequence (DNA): TGTGCCAGCAGGAGGGCACTAGCGGGAGTCTACGAGCAGTACTTC.

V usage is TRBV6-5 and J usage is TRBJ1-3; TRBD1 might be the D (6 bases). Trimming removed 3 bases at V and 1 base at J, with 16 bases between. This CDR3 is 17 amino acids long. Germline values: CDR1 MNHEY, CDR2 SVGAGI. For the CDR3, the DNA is TGTGCCAGCAGTTATCGGCCCAGGGGTTCTTCTGGAAACACCATATATTTT. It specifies CASSYRPRGSSGNTIYF.

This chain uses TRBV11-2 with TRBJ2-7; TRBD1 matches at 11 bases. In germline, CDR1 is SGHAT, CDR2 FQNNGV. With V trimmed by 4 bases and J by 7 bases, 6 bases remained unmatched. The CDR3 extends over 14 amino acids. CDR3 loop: CASSSSDRGREQYV. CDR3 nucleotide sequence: TGTGCCAGCAGCTCATCGGACAGGGGGCGAGAGCAGTACGTC.

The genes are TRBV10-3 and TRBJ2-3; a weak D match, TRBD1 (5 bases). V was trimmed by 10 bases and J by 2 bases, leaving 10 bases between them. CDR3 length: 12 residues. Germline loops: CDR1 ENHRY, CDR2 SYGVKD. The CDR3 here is CATTTDTDTQYF. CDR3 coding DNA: TGTGCCACTACGACAGACACAGATACGCAGTATTTT.